The T cell receptor (beta chain) under discussion was sequenced for a study of CXCR3-negative and CXCR3-positive naive CD8 T cells (dated by TCRdb to 2018 to 2020). For the study in its entirety: In total, some 140 million TRB reads were obtained, or roughly 1.5 +/- 0.3 million reads per library. Data from some twelve donors, pooled across two independent experiments, went into the diversity and physicochemical repertoire analyses. For the TRBV-TRBJ cluster analysis, the naive subsets came from about 5 donors, while the memory cells came from 3 donors.

Each CD8+ T cell subset was flow-sorted in triplicate, with fewer than 350,000 cells per subset placed directly into RLT lysis buffer. Naive CD8+ T cells were defined stringently as CD45RO-CCR7+CD27+CD95- to exclude memory contaminants. Peripheral blood mononuclear cells were isolated from buffy coats using standard density gradient centrifugation. A FACSAria III was used to flow-sort naive CXCR3-negative and CXCR3-positive CD8+ T cells. An RNeasy Mini Kit was used to extract total RNA from the sorted cells. On the study overall, not on this receptor specifically: Compared with CXCR3-negative naive cells, CXCR3-positive naive cells had TRB CDR3s with higher hydrophobicity (lower Kidera factor 4), lower energy, and higher strength and volume indices. CXCR3 expression partially decreased after cryopreservation, so most assays used freshly isolated PBMCs. Because surface CD5, which is linked to self-reactivity in mice, was comparable between the naive subsets, TCR interaction strength was also inferred from TRB CDR3 physicochemical properties. Within the same donor, TRBV-TRBJ usage looked similar between naive CXCR3-negative and CXCR3-positive cells, but memory cells had distinct patterns. Repertoire diversity was comparably high in both naive subsets but much lower in memory CD8+ T cells.

The CDR3 sequence holds 12 residues, the cysteine and phenylalanine included. There is no recorded DNA. Taken from the germline V gene, the CDR1 and CDR2 loops are SQVTM and ANQGSEA. Details on this clonotype: Its target antigen remains unknown.

The sequencer was a NextSeq 550. The Human TCR Profiling Kit (MiLaboratory) was used to make UMI-labeled 5' RACE TRB cDNA libraries. cDNA synthesis used the entire amount of extracted RNA, and PCR amplification then used the entire amount of cDNA produced. Libraries were prepared in parallel using an identical number of PCR cycles. Processing in the source paper ran as follows. MIGEC and MiXCR extracted about 50,000 +/- 10,000 unique UMI-labeled TRB cDNA molecules per library, requiring at least two reads per UMI. An average of approximately 40,000 +/- 10,000 functional in-frame TRB CDR3 nucleotide clonotypes without stop codons was found per library. After downsampling to 5000 UMI-labeled TRB molecules per sample, diversity metrics such as normalized Shannon-Wiener and Chao1 were calculated in VDJtools. VDJtools computed clonotype-size-weighted physicochemical properties of the central five CDR3 residues: interaction energy, strength, volume and Kidera factor 4. TCRdb reprocessed the reads and provides one entry for every CDR3 protein sequence; no DNA is given. Here the V and J calls rest on TCRdb's processing, not on the authors' analysis. The sample's records list fewer than 55,000 distinct CDR3 sequences. The biggest ten clones account for roughly 1.4% of the sample.

This sequence was found in a human donor in good health. Some clones in this sample may be carry-over from other donors' samples. The chain uses TRBV29-1 and TRBJ2-7; the D call from TCRdb, TRBD1, cannot be confirmed without DNA. The sample was naive CXCR3- CD8+ T cells from blood. The cell subset or site label on this specimen signifies: CD45RO-CCR7+CD27+CD95- naive CD8+ T cells lacking CXCR3 (TNR3-). The encoded CDR3 is CSVRTESYEQYF.